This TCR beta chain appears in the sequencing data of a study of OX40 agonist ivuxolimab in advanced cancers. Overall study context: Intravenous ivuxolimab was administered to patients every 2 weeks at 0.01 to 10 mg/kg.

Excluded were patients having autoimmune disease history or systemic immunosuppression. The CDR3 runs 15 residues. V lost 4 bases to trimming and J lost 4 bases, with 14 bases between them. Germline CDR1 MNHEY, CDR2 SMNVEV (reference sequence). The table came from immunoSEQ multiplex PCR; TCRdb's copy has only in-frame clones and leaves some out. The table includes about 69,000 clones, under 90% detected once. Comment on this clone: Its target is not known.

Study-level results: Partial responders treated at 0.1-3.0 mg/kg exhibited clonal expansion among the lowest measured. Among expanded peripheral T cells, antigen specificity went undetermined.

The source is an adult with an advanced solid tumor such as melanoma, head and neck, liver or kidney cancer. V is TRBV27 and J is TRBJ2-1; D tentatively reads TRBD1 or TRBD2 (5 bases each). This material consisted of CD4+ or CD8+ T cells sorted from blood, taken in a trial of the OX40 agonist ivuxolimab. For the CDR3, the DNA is TGTGCCAGCAGTTCCCTCGACGGGGCGTACAATGAGCAGTTCTTC. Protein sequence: CASSSLDGAYNEQFF.